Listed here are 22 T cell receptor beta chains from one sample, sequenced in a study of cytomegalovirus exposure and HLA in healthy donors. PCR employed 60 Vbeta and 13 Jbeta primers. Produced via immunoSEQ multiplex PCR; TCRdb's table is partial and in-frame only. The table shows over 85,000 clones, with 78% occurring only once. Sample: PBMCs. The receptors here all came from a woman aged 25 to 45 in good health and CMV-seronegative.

The chain's CDR3 is CASSKGRVNTDTQYF. In DNA form, the CDR3 reads TGTGCCAGCAGCAAAGGTCGGGTCAACACAGATACGCAGTATTTT. The V and J genes are TRBV21-1 and TRBJ2-3; TRBD2 reflects the table's D call only, with no check against the DNA. TRBV21-1 is assigned pseudogene status. The CDR3 loop spans 15 amino acids.

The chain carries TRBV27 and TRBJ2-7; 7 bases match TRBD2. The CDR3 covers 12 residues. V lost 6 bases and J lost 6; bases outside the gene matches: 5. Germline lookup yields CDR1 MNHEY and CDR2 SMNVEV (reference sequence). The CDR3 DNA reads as TGTGCCAGCAGGGGCGGGAGTGGCGAGCAGTACTTC. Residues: CASRGGSGEQYF.

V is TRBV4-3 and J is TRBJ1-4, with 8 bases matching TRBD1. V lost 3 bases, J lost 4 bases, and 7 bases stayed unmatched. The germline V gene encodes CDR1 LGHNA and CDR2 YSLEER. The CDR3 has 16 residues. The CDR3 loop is CASSQDGQGLNEKLFF. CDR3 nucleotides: TGCGCCAGCAGCCAGGACGGACAGGGACTTAATGAAAAACTGTTTTTT.

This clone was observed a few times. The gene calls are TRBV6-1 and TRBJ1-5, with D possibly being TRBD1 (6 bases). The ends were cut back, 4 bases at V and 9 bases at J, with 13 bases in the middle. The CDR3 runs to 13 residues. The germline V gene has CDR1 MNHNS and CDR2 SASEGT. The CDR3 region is CASSGGRGWPQHF. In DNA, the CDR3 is TGTGCCAGCAGTGGGGGCAGGGGATGGCCCCAGCATTTT.

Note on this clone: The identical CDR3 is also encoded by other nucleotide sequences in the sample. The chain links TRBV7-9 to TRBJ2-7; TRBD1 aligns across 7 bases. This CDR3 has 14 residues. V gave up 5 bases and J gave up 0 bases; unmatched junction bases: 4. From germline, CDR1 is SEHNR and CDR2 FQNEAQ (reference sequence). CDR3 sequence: CASSPRDSSYEQYF. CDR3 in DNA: TGTGCCAGCAGCCCCCGGGACAGCTCCTACGAGCAGTACTTC. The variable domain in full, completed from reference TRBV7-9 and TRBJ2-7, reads DTGVSQNPRHKITKRGQNVTFRCDPISEHNRLYWYRQTLGQGPEFLTYFQNEAQLEKSRLLSDRFSAERPKGSFSTLEIQRTEQGDSAMYLCASSPRDSSYEQYFGPGTRLTVT.

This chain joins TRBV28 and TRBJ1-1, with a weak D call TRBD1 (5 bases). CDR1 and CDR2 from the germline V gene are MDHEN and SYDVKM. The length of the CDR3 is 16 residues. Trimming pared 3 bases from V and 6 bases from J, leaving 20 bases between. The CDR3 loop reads CASSFVLGGGSAEAFF. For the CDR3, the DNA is TGTGCCAGCAGTTTTGTGCTTGGGGGAGGATCGGCTGAAGCTTTCTTT.

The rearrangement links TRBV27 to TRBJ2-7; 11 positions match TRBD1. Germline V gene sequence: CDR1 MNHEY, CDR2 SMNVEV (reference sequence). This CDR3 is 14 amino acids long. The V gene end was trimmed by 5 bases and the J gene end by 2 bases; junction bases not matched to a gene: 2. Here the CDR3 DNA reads TGTGCCAGCAGTCCGGGACAGGGGGCCTACGAGCAGTACTTC. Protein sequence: CASSPGQGAYEQYF.

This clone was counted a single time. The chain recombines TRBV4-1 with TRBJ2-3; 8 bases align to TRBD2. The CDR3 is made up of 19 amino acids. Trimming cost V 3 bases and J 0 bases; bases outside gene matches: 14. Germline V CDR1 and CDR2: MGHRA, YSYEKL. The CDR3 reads CASSQGLAGIISSTDTQYF. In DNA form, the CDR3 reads TGCGCCAGCAGCCAGGGTTTAGCGGGGATTATTTCTAGCACAGATACGCAGTATTTT.

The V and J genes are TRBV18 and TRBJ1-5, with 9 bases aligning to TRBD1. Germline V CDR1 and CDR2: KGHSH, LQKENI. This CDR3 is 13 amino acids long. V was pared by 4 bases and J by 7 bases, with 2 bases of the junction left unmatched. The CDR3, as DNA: TGTGCCAGCTCACAAGGGACAGGGCAGCCCCAGCATTTT. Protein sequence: CASSQGTGQPQHF.

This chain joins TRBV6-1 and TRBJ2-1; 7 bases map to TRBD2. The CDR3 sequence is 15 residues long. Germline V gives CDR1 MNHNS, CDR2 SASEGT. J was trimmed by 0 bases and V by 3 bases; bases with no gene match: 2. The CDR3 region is CASSDGLVSYNEQFF. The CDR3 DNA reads TGTGCCAGCAGTGACGGACTAGTCTCCTACAATGAGCAGTTCTTC.

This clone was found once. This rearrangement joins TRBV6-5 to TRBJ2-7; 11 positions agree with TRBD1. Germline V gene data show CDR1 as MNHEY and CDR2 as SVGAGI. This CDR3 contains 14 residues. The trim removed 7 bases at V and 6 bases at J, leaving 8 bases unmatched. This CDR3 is CASKADRGLSEQYF. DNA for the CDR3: TGTGCCAGCAAAGCGGACAGGGGGCTAAGCGAGCAGTACTTC.

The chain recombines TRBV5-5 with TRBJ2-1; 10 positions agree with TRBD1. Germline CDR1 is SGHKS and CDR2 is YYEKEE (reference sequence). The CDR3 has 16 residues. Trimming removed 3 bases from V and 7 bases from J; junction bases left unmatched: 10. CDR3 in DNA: TGTGCCAGCAGCTGGACCGGGACAGGGGCCGGGAATGAGCAGTTCTTC. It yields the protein CASSWTGTGAGNEQFF.

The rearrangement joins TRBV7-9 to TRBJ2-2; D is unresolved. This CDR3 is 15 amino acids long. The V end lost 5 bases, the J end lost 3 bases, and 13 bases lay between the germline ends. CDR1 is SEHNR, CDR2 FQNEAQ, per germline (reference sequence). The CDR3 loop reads CASSQKARDTGELFF. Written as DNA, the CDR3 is TGTGCCAGCAGCCAAAAGGCACGGGACACCGGGGAGCTGTTTTTT.

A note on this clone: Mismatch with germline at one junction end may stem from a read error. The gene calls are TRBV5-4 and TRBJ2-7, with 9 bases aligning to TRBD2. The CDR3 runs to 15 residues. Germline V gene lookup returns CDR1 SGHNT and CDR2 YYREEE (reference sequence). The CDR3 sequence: CASSGAGGRLNERYF. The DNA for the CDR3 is TGTGCCAGCAGCGGAGCGGGGGGCAGACTGAACGAGCGGTACTTC.

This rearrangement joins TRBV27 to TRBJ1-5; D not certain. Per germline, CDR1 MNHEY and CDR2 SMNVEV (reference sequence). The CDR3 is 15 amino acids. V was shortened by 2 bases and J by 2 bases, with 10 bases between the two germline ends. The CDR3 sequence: CASSLEGGGNQPQHF. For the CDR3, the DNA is TGTGCCAGCAGTTTAGAGGGAGGCGGCAATCAGCCCCAGCATTTT.

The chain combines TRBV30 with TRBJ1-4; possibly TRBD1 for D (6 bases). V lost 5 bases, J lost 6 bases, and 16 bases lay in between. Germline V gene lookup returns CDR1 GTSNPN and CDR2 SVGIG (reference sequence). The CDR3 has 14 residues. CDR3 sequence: CAWRQSGTYEKLFF. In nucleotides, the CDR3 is TGTGCCTGGCGCCAATCCGGGACATATGAAAAACTGTTTTTT.

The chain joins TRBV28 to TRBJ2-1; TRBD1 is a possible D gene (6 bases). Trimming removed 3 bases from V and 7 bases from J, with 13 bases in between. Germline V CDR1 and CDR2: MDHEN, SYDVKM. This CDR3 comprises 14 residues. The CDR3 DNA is TGTGCCAGCAGTTTGGCGGGCCAGGGGAATGAGCAGTTCTTC. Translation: CASSLAGQGNEQFF.

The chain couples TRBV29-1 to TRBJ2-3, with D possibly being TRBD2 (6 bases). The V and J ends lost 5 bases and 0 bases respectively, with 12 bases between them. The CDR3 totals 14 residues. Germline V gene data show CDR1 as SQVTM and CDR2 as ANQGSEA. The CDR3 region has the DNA TGCAGCGTTCCCCGGGCGGGAAGCACAGATACGCAGTATTTT. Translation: CSVPRAGSTDTQYF.

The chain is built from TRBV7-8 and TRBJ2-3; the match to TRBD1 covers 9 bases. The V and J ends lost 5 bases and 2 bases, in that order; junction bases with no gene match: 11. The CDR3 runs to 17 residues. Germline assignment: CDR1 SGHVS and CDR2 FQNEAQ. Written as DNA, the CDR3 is TGTGCCAGCAGCAGAGGGACAGGGAATGGGGCCACAGATACGCAGTATTTT. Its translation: CASSRGTGNGATDTQYF.

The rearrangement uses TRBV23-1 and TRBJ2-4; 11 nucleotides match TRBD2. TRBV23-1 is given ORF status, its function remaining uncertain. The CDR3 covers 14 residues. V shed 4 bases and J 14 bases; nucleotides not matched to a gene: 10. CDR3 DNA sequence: TGCGCCAGCAGTCGGACGAGTCGACTAGCGGGAAAGTACTTC. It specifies CASSRTSRLAGKYF.

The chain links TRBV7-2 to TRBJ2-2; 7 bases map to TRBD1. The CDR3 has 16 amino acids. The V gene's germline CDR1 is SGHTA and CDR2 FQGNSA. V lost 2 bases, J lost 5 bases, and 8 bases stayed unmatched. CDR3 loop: CASSLSLGQRTGELFF. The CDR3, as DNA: TGTGCCAGCAGCTTATCGCTGGGACAGCGAACCGGGGAGCTGTTTTTT.

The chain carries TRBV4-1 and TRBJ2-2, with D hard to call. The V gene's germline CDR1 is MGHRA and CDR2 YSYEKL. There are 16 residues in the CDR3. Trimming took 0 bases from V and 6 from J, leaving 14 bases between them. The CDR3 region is CASSQDLATLAGELFF. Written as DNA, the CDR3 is TGCGCCAGCAGCCAAGATTTGGCCACCTTGGCCGGGGAGCTGTTTTTT.